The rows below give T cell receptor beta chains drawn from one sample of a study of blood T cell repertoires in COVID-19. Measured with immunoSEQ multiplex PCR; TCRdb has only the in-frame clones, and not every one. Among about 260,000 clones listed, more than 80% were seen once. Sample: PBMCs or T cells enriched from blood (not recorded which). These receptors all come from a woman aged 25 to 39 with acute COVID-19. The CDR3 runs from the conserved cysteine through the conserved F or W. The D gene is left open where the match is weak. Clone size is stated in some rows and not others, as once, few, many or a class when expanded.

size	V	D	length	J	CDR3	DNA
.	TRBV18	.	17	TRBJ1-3	CASSPVRTDLSGNTIYF	TGTGCCAGCTCACCAGTTCGGACAGACCTCTCTGGAAACACCATATATTTT
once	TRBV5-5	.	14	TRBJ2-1	CASSLMGRGDEQFF	TGTGCCAGCAGCTTAATGGGGCGAGGAGATGAGCAGTTCTTC
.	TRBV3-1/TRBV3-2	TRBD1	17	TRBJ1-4	CASSRETGTGINEKLFF	TGTGCCAGCAGCCGAGAAACCGGGACAGGGATTAATGAAAAACTGTTTTTT
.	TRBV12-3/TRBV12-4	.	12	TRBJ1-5	CASSFDTGLKHF	TGTGCCAGCAGTTTCGACACAGGGTTGAAGCATTTT
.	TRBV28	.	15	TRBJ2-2	CASSPYRADTGELFF	TGTGCCAGCAGTCCATACAGGGCGGACACCGGGGAGCTGTTTTTT
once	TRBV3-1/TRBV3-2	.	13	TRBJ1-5	CASSQAEEQPQHF	TGTGCCAGCAGCCAAGCAGAGGAGCAGCCCCAGCATTTT
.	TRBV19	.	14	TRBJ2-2	CASSNNRDSGELFF	TGTGCCAGTAGTAATAACAGGGATTCCGGGGAGCTGTTTTTT
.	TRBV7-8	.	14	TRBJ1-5	CASSLSTRNQPQHF	TGTGCCAGCAGCTTATCCACGCGGAATCAGCCCCAGCATTTT
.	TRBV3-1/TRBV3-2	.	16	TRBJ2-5	CASSQDRETWRETQYF	TGTGCCAGCAGCCAAGATCGAGAAACCTGGCGGGAGACCCAGTACTTC
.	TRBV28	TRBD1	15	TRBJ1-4	CASSLDRGTNEKLFF	TGTGCCAGCAGTCTAGACAGGGGTACTAATGAAAAACTGTTTTTT
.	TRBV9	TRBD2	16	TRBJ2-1	CASSALAGRSYNEQFF	TGTGCCAGCAGCGCGCTAGCGGGCCGCTCCTACAATGAGCAGTTCTTC
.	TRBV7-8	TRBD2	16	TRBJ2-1	CASSGSGRGTYNEQFF	TGTGCCAGCAGCGGGAGCGGGAGGGGGACCTACAATGAGCAGTTCTTC
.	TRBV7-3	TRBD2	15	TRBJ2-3	CASSQSGSVADTQYF	TGTGCCAGCAGCCAGAGCGGGAGCGTCGCAGATACGCAGTATTTT
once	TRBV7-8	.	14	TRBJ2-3	CASSLDRGTDTQYF	TGTGCCAGCAGCCTAGACAGAGGCACAGATACGCAGTATTTT
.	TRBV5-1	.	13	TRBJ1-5	CASSLASDQPQHF	TGCGCCAGCAGCTTGGCCTCGGATCAGCCCCAGCATTTT
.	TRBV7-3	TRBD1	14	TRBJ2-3	CASSGTESTDTQYF	TGTGCCAGCAGCGGGACAGAGAGCACAGATACGCAGTATTTT
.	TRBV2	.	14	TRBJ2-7	CASSDQGISYEQYF	TGTGCCAGCAGTGATCAGGGTATCTCCTACGAGCAGTACTTC
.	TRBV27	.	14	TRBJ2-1	CASNNRSSYNEQFF	TGTGCCAGCAATAACAGAAGCTCCTACAATGAGCAGTTCTTC
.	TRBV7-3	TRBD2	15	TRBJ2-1	CASTMTSGSGNEQFF	TGTGCCAGCACCATGACTAGCGGGAGTGGTAATGAGCAGTTCTTC
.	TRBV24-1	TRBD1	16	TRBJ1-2	CATSDLGTEGNYGYTF	TGTGCCACCAGTGATTTAGGGACAGAGGGTAACTATGGCTACACCTTC
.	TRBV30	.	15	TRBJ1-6	CAWSVVSAYNSPLHF	TGTGCCTGGAGTGTTGTATCAGCCTATAATTCACCCCTCCACTTT
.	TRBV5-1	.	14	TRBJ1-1	CASSLSVGVTEAFF	TGCGCCAGCAGCTTGAGCGTCGGGGTCACTGAAGCTTTCTTT
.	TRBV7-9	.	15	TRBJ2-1	CASSLVGQEDNEQFF	TGTGCCAGCAGCTTAGTAGGGCAGGAGGACAATGAGCAGTTCTTC
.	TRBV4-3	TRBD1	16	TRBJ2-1	CASSQVWTGPYNEQFF	TGCGCCAGCAGCCAAGTCTGGACAGGGCCCTACAATGAGCAGTTCTTC
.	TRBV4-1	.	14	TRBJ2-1	CASSPRNSPNEQFF	TGCGCCAGCAGCCCTCGGAATAGCCCCAATGAGCAGTTCTTC
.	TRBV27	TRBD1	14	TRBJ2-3	CASGGLGQPDTQYF	TGTGCCAGTGGAGGACTGGGACAGCCAGATACGCAGTATTTT
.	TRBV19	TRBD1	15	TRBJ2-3	CASSKGQGNTDTQYF	TGTGCCAGTAGTAAGGGACAGGGGAACACAGATACGCAGTATTTT
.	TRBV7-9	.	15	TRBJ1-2	CASSLAQRNNYGYTF	TGTGCCAGCAGCTTAGCCCAGCGCAATAACTATGGCTACACCTTC
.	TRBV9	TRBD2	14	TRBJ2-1	CASSERGLNNEQFF	TGTGCCAGCAGCGAGCGGGGACTTAACAATGAGCAGTTCTTC
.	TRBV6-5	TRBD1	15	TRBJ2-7	CASSKTGDTNYEQYF	TGTGCCAGCAGTAAGACAGGGGATACCAACTACGAGCAGTACTTC
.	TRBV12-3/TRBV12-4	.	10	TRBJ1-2	CASSLYGYTF	TGTGCCAGCAGCCTCTATGGCTACACCTTC
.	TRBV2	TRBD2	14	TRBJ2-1	CASRAGGWNNEQFF	TGTGCCAGCAGGGCGGGAGGGTGGAACAATGAGCAGTTCTTC
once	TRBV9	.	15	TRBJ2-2	CASSVGTVNTGELFF	TGTGCCAGCAGCGTAGGGACAGTGAACACCGGGGAGCTGTTTTTT
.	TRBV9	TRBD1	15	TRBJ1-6	CASSTMTGGNSPLHF	TGTGCCAGCAGCACGATGACAGGGGGCAATTCACCCCTCCACTTT
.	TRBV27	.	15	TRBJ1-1	CASSLVYGGNTEAFF	TGTGCCAGCAGTTTAGTGTACGGCGGTAACACTGAAGCTTTCTTT
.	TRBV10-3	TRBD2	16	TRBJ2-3	CAIMRTSGGGGDTQYF	TGTGCCATCATGAGGACTAGCGGGGGGGGAGGAGATACGCAGTATTTT
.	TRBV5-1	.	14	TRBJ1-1	CASSQRSMNTEAFF	TGCGCCAGCAGCCAGCGGTCGATGAACACTGAAGCTTTCTTT
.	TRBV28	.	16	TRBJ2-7	CASRHRFDSLSYEQYF	TGTGCCAGCAGACACAGGTTCGACAGTTTGTCCTACGAGCAGTACTTC
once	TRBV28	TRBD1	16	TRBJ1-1	CASSFGDRVSNTEAFF	TGTGCCAGCAGTTTCGGGGACAGGGTGTCGAACACTGAAGCTTTCTTT
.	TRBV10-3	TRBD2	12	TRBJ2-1	CAISDTGTSWFF	TGTGCCATCAGTGACACCGGGACTAGCTGGTTCTTC
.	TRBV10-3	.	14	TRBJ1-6	CAISVQGDNSPLHF	TGTGCCATCAGTGTCCAGGGTGATAATTCACCCCTCCACTTT
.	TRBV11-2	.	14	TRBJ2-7	CASSPLDGSYEQYF	TGTGCCAGCAGCCCACTGGACGGGAGTTACGAGCAGTACTTC
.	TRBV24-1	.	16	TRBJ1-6	CATSVPTASYNSPLHF	TGTGCCACCAGTGTCCCGACAGCGAGTTATAATTCACCCCTCCACTTT
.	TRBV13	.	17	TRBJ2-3	CASSLGVQGISTDTQYF	TGTGCCAGCAGCTTAGGCGTGCAGGGCATTAGCACAGATACGCAGTATTTT
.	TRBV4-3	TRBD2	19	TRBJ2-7	CASSQGSTSGRAGRNEQYF	TGCGCCAGCAGCCAAGGTTCGACTAGCGGGAGGGCCGGAAGAAACGAGCAGTACTTC
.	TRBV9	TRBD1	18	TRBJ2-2	CASSVSPGTGSSTGELFF	TGTGCCAGCAGCGTATCCCCGGGGACAGGATCGAGCACCGGGGAGCTGTTTTTT
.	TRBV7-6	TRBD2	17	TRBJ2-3	CASSLASGRALGDTQYF	TGTGCCAGCAGCTTAGCAAGCGGGAGGGCCTTGGGAGATACGCAGTATTTT
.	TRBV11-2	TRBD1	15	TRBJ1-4	CASSLAGTGNEKLFF	TGTGCCAGCAGCTTAGCGGGGACAGGCAATGAAAAACTGTTTTTT
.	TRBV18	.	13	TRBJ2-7	CASSLTTSYEQYF	TGTGCCAGCTCCCTTACTACTTCCTACGAGCAGTACTTC
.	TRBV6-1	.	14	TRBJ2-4	CASSERLAKNIQYF	TGTGCCAGCAGTGAGAGGTTAGCCAAAAACATTCAGTACTTC
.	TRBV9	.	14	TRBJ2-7	CASSVADSGYEQYF	TGTGCCAGCAGCGTAGCGGATAGCGGCTACGAGCAGTACTTC
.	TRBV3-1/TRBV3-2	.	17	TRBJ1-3	CASSQDSGGTSGNTIYF	TGTGCCAGCAGCCAAGATTCGGGGGGCACATCGGGAAACACCATATATTTT
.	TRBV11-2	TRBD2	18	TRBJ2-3	CASSLDGASGKNTDTQYF	TGTGCCAGCAGCTTAGATGGCGCTAGCGGGAAGAACACAGATACGCAGTATTTT
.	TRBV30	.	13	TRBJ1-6	CAWTLGPGSPLHF	TGTGCCTGGACCTTAGGCCCGGGTTCACCCCTCCACTTT
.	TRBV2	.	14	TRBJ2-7	CASRRLANGYEQYF	TGTGCCAGCAGGCGGCTAGCGAACGGCTACGAGCAGTACTTC
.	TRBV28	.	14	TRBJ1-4	CASSYRLTNEKLFF	TGTGCCAGCAGTTACCGGTTAACTAATGAAAAACTGTTTTTT
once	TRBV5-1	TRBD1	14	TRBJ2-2	CASSNRGVTGELFF	TGCGCCAGCAGCAACAGGGGAGTCACCGGGGAGCTGTTTTTT
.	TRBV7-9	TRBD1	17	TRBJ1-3	CASSQPNRQGPGNTIYF	TGTGCCAGCAGCCAGCCAAATCGACAGGGTCCTGGAAACACCATATATTTT
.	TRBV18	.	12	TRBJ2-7	CASSPSSYEQYF	TGTGCCAGCTCACCGAGCTCCTACGAGCAGTACTTC
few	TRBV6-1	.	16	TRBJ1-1	CASSEWQGVVNTEAFF	TGTGCCAGCAGTGAATGGCAGGGTGTGGTGAACACTGAAGCTTTCTTT